The 5 T cell receptor beta chains in this list originate from one sample, sequenced in a study of T cell responses to AZD1222 COVID-19 vaccine. The protocol was immunoSEQ multiplex PCR, while the TCRdb copy is restricted to in-frame clones and leaves out a portion. The data show about 120,000 clones, with roughly nine tenths seen just once and less than 2% held by the top ten. The sample consisted of peripheral blood, taken on day 0 of AZD1222 vaccination. The receptors shown here come from an adult in good health.

There are a few counts of this clone. This chain connects TRBV28 to TRBJ1-1, with D possibly matching TRBD1 (6 bases). Germline loops: CDR1 MDHEN, CDR2 SYDVKM. Trimming took off 6 bases at V and 5 bases at J, with 16 bases between the two ends. This CDR3 spans 14 amino acids. In DNA form, the CDR3 reads TGTGCCAGCAGCGTCATCGGGGGCGCAACTGAAGCTTTCTTT. Residues: CASSVIGGATEAFF.

The chain employs TRBV27 and TRBJ2-7; D might be TRBD1 (5 bases). The CDR3 spans 14 residues. Between the trimmed V and J ends, which lost 5 bases and 6 bases, there was a span of 17 bases. Looked up from germline, CDR1 is MNHEY and CDR2 is SMNVEV (reference sequence). The CDR3 DNA reads as TGTGCCAGCAGTCGACAGTCAGGGATTCGCGAGCAGTACTTC. Residues: CASSRQSGIREQYF.

This sequence joins TRBV5-1 and TRBJ1-1; D not resolved. V lost 2 bases and J 1 base, leaving 6 bases between the germline ends. Germline values: CDR1 SGHRS, CDR2 YFSETQ. This CDR3 is built from 13 residues. The CDR3 DNA sequence: TGCGCCAGCAGCTTTGCGGCGAACACTGAAGCTTTCTTT. This gives the protein CASSFAANTEAFF.

The chain combines TRBV6-5 with TRBJ2-7; 8 bases match TRBD1. Trimming removed 6 bases from V and 2 bases from J; junction bases left unmatched: 6. CDR1 is MNHEY, CDR2 SVGAGI, per germline. The CDR3 runs to 14 residues. The CDR3 bases are TGTGCCAGCAGGACCGGACAGGGCACCTACGAGCAGTACTTC. Amino acids: CASRTGQGTYEQYF.

The DNA for the CDR3 is TGTGCCAGCAGTTTTAAGGGGGCTTATGAAGCTTTCTTT. Translated: CASSFKGAYEAFF. The chain couples TRBV12-3 or TRBV12-4 to TRBJ1-1; TRBD1 aligns across 7 bases. Trimming at V came to 3 bases and at J to 7 bases, leaving 5 bases not matched to a gene. The CDR3 is made up of 13 amino acids.